This T cell receptor beta chain was recorded in a study of blood T cell repertoires in COVID-19. Background on the study: The cDNA or gDNA used as material had been derived from T cells, B-cell-depleted T cells, or PBMCs.

This CDR3 region has 14 residues. Germline CDR1 and CDR2: ENHRY and SYGVKD. The V gene lost 6 bases and the J gene lost 3 bases, with 11 bases spanning the gap. Authors' processing steps: Amplification of reference gene primers was used by the study to estimate nucleated cell counts. Measured with immunoSEQ multiplex PCR; TCRdb has only the in-frame clones, and not every one. V and J calls and clone size are copied from that table; D and trimming were computed from the DNA. This table has about 220,000 clones, over 75% appearing once. Researchers sorted participants into cohorts using their self-reported clinical history.

The J gene is TRBJ2-2, the V gene TRBV10-3; possible D gene TRBD2, 6 bases. The sample was PBMCs or T cells enriched from blood (not recorded which). This receptor was taken from an older woman who had recovered from COVID-19. The CDR3: CAIRGPGDTGELFF. The CDR3 nucleotides are TGTGCCATCAGGGGACCGGGGGACACCGGGGAGCTGTTTTTT.